This entry lists 18 T cell receptor beta chains sequenced from one sample in a study of blood T cell repertoires in COVID-19. TCRdb's copy holds only in-frame clones and misses some; the assay was immunoSEQ multiplex PCR. Of approximately 500,000 clones in the sample, approximately 90% were seen once. The specimen sequenced was PBMCs or T cells enriched from blood (not recorded which). Receptors were obtained from a woman aged 35 to 49 who had recovered from COVID-19.

The V and J genes are TRBV5-6 and TRBJ1-2; no reliable D call. The CDR3 has 12 residues. Trimming cost V 0 bases and J 8 bases, with 8 bases left between them. The germline CDR1 and CDR2 sequences are SGHDT and YYEEEE. CDR3 loop: CASSLVRSGYTF. The CDR3 coding sequence is TGTGCCAGCAGCTTGGTTCGTAGCGGCTACACCTTC.

This clone was recorded only once. The rearrangement joins TRBV19 to TRBJ1-5; tentative D call: TRBD1 (6 bases). This CDR3 is built from 15 residues. Trimming left V 6 bases short and J 0 bases short, with 12 bases between. The germline V gene encodes CDR1 LNHDA and CDR2 SQIVND (reference sequence). This CDR3 is CASRFGQTSNQPQHF. The CDR3 DNA is TGTGCCAGTAGATTCGGACAGACTAGCAATCAGCCCCAGCATTTT.

The chain couples TRBV6-5 to TRBJ1-2, with D perhaps matching TRBD1 (5 bases). Germline V lookup: CDR1 MNHEY, CDR2 SVGAGI. Trimming left V 5 bases short and J 7 bases short, with 17 bases between. The CDR3 extends over 14 amino acids. CDR3 nucleotides: TGTGCCAGCAGTCCCGCAAGGACACCTAGTGGCTACACCTTC. This sequence encodes CASSPARTPSGYTF.

CDR3 residues: CASSPRGDENTEAFF. CDR3 DNA: TGTGCCAGCTCACCACGTGGAGACGAGAACACTGAAGCTTTCTTT. The genes are TRBV18 and TRBJ1-1; unclear D gene. The germline CDR1 and CDR2 sequences are KGHSH and LQKENI. V lost 1 base and J 1 base, leaving 10 bases between the germline ends. This CDR3 has 15 residues.

This rearrangement joins TRBV6-2 or TRBV6-3 to TRBJ2-7; no clear D. Germline lookup yields CDR1 MNHEY and CDR2 SVGEGT. Trimming removed 0 bases at V and 2 bases at J, with 5 bases between. The CDR3 loop spans 13 amino acids. The CDR3 region is CASSYSTPYEQYF. CDR3 sequence (DNA): TGTGCCAGCAGTTACTCTACACCCTACGAGCAGTACTTC.

The chain recombines TRBV14 with TRBJ2-3; D is ambiguous. The CDR3 covers 15 residues. V was shortened by 2 bases and J by 2 bases, with 11 bases between the two germline ends. Germline V gene lookup returns CDR1 SGHDN and CDR2 FVKESK. The CDR3 spells CASSQLSRSTDTQYF. The CDR3 DNA follows: TGTGCCAGCAGCCAATTAAGCAGGTCCACAGATACGCAGTATTTT.

This clone was recorded a few times. The gene calls are TRBV5-8 and TRBJ2-3; possible D gene TRBD1, 6 bases. The V and J ends lost 0 bases and 7 bases respectively, with 15 bases between them. Germline values: CDR1 SGHTS, CDR2 YDEGEE. The CDR3 has 15 residues. This CDR3 reads CASSLVYRDLYTQYF. DNA of the CDR3: TGTGCCAGCAGCTTGGTGTACAGGGATCTATATACGCAGTATTTT.

This chain joins TRBV18 and TRBJ2-1; 7 nucleotides agree with TRBD1. CDR1 is KGHSH, CDR2 LQKENI, per germline. The CDR3 consists of 15 residues. V gave up 1 base and J gave up 5 bases; unmatched junction bases: 5. Here the CDR3 DNA reads TGTGCCAGCTCACCACGCATCGACAGGGACAATGAGCAGTTCTTC. Residues: CASSPRIDRDNEQFF.

The chain employs TRBV9 and TRBJ1-1; TRBD1 is a possible D gene (5 bases). V was trimmed by 6 bases and J by 4 bases, leaving 19 bases between them. This CDR3 comprises 15 residues. CDR1 SGDLS and CDR2 YYNGEE come from the germline V gene. CDR3 amino acids: CASTTDGGSGTEAFF. The CDR3 DNA reads TGTGCCAGCACTACCGACGGGGGTTCGGGCACTGAAGCTTTCTTT.

For the CDR3, the DNA is TGTGCCAGCAGCTCCCTACGTCCCCTAGCCCCCTGGAAGAATGAGCAGTTCTTC. As protein: CASSSLRPLAPWKNEQFF. This chain links TRBV5-8 with TRBJ2-1; D may be TRBD2 (5 bases). V was pared by 3 bases and J by 7 bases, with 26 bases between. The CDR3 runs 18 residues. Germline V lookup: CDR1 SGHTS, CDR2 YDEGEE.

In DNA form, the CDR3 reads TGTGCCAGCAGTTTGTGGGGTGAAGGGGCCTACAATGAGCAGTTCTTC. It encodes CASSLWGEGAYNEQFF. V is TRBV27 and J is TRBJ2-1; D might be TRBD1 (5 bases). Trimming shortened V by 3 bases and J by 2 bases, and 14 bases separated the two germline ends. The CDR3 spans 16 residues. Per the germline V gene, CDR1 is MNHEY and CDR2 is SMNVEV (reference sequence).

V and J are TRBV11-2 and TRBJ1-1; D gene ambiguous. The CDR3 covers 19 residues. V lost 1 base and J lost 0, with 21 bases in between. From germline, CDR1 is SGHAT and CDR2 FQNNGV. The CDR3 region has the DNA TGTGCCAGCAGCTTAGTTTGGACTACATACACCCCTTTGAACACTGAAGCTTTCTTT. Translated, it gives CASSLVWTTYTPLNTEAFF.

The J gene is TRBJ2-1, the V gene TRBV7-8; TRBD2 matches 11 bases. Germline loops: CDR1 SGHVS, CDR2 FQNEAQ. CDR3 length: 16 amino acids. The V segment lost 2 bases and the J segment 8 bases; nucleotides outside the gene matches: 8. The CDR3 coding sequence is TGTGCCAGCAGCTTAAGATTAATAGCGGGAGGGGATGAGCAGTTCTTC. Translated: CASSLRLIAGGDEQFF.

The chain combines TRBV5-1 with TRBJ2-7; 8 bases are a match to TRBD1. The V segment lost 1 base and the J segment 1 base; nucleotides outside the gene matches: 1. The V gene's germline CDR1 is SGHRS and CDR2 YFSETQ. The CDR3 covers 14 residues. CDR3 region: CASSLQGASYEQYF. The CDR3 DNA is TGCGCCAGCAGCTTGCAGGGGGCTTCCTACGAGCAGTACTTC.

The rearrangement uses TRBV3-1 (or the pseudogene TRBV3-2) and TRBJ1-1, with TRBD1 as a possible D gene (5 bases). Germline CDR1 is LGHDT and CDR2 is YNNKEL (reference sequence). This CDR3 contains 14 residues. V lost 4 bases and J lost 5, with 14 bases in between. For the CDR3, the DNA is TGTGCCAGCAGCCTGTCCGGGGGTGGGACTGAAGCTTTCTTT. It is translated as CASSLSGGGTEAFF.

The CDR3 bases are TGTGCCATAGGACAGGGGGCGACTAATGAAAAACTGTTTTTT. This gives the protein CAIGQGATNEKLFF. This chain links TRBV10-3 with TRBJ1-4; TRBD1 matches 11 bases. The length of the CDR3 is 14 residues. The V and J ends lost 9 bases and 2 bases, in that order; junction bases with no gene match: 2. The germline CDR1 and CDR2 sequences are ENHRY and SYGVKD.

This rearrangement joins TRBV4-2 to TRBJ2-1; D is possibly TRBD2 (5 bases). CDR3 length: 16 residues. The germline gives CDR1 LGHNA, CDR2 YNFKEQ. Trimming removed 0 bases at V and 0 bases at J, with 9 bases between. The CDR3 loop is CASSQDAGLSYNEQFF. The CDR3 nucleotides read TGTGCCAGCAGCCAAGATGCGGGTCTCTCCTACAATGAGCAGTTCTTC.

The J gene is TRBJ2-7, the V gene TRBV19, with 10 bases that match TRBD2. Germline V gene sequence: CDR1 LNHDA, CDR2 SQIVND (reference sequence). V was pared by 7 bases and J by 5 bases, with 11 bases of the junction left unmatched. The CDR3 contains 15 residues. The CDR3 is CASTVAGGPRDEQYF. CDR3 sequence (DNA): TGTGCCAGTACAGTAGCGGGAGGCCCGAGGGACGAGCAGTACTTC.